This T cell receptor beta chain was recovered during a study of Graves' ophthalmopathy and Graves' hyperthyroidism. Points from the study as a whole: Appearing in blood as well were most expanded thyroid clonotypes above 0.001 frequency. Both a roughly 70% sensitivity and an approximately 77% specificity characterized the model's predictions of ophthalmopathy progression.

TCR beta CDR3 regions were amplified from RNA transcripts. After a first-round RT-PCR with HTBI primers, a second-round multiplex PCR was run. One entry per CDR3 protein results from TCRdb running MiXCR on the multiplex PCR reads. There are roughly 500,000 distinct CDR3 sequences in the sample; about an eighth occur only once, and around 9.8% lies in the top ten. A few counts support this clonotype. The antigen remains undetermined. Between the trimmed V and J ends, which lost 2 bases and 3 bases, there was a span of 7 bases. Germline CDR1 reads LGHNT; CDR2 reads FRNRAP. This CDR3 has 13 residues. PBMCs originated in roughly 9.3 ml of fresh peripheral blood.

The specimen sequenced was blood. This TCR derives from a young woman with Graves' ophthalmopathy. The chain joins TRBV12-5 to TRBJ1-1; no clear D. The CDR3 loop reads CASGLLRDTEAFF. The CDR3 DNA reads as TGTGCTAGTGGTTTGCTCCGGGACACTGAAGCTTTCTTT.